The rows below give T cell receptor beta chains drawn from one sample of a study of cytomegalovirus exposure and HLA in healthy donors. Here immunoSEQ multiplex PCR was the method, and the copy in TCRdb shows in-frame clones only, minus some. The data hold fewer than 90,000 clones, with around 78% observed a single time. The sample was PBMCs. The receptor set was obtained from a male donor in good health and CMV-seropositive. CDR3s include the opening cysteine and the closing phenylalanine or tryptophan. Fields, in order: D gene, J gene, V gene, clone size, CDR3 DNA, CDR3 protein. A D gene is named only where the DNA matches it firmly. Clone size is not always given. Where it is, it says once, few, many or a class for expanded clones.

>NA|TRBJ2-6|TRBV28|NA
TGTGCCAGCAGTTTATCTCCTGGGGCCAACGTCCTGACTTTC
CASSLSPGANVLTF
>NA|TRBJ2-2|TRBV5-1|NA
TGCGCCAGCAGCCCTGACACCGCGAACACCGGGGAGCTGTTTTTT
CASSPDTANTGELFF
>NA|TRBJ2-7|TRBV5-1|NA
TGCGCCAGCAGCTTGGGTGCATCTAGTTTCCTCTACGAGCAGTACTTC
CASSLGASSFLYEQYF
>TRBD1|TRBJ2-6|TRBV19|NA
TGTGCCAGTAGCCCGGGACAGGGTAATTCCGGGGCCAACGTCCTGACTTTC
CASSPGQGNSGANVLTF
>TRBD1|TRBJ1-3|TRBV4-1|NA
TGCGCCAGCAGCCAAGAATTTACAGGGGCATCCGGAAACACCATATATTTT
CASSQEFTGASGNTIYF
>TRBD2|TRBJ2-7|TRBV7-6|NA
TGTGCCAGCAGCTTAGCTAGCGGGAGGGCCGAATTATTGTACGAGCAGTACTTC
CASSLASGRAELLYEQYF
>NA|TRBJ2-1|TRBV6-4|NA
TGTGCCAGCAGTGACCGCAGCGGCCAATACAATGAGCAGTTCTTC
CASSDRSGQYNEQFF
>NA|TRBJ2-5|TRBV21-1|once
TGTGCCAGCCCGAACCGGGACAGGGGTGTGGCGGGAGGAGAGACCCAGTACTTC
CASPNRDRGVAGGETQYF
>TRBD2|TRBJ2-1|TRBV5-1|NA
TGCGCCAGCGGATCCAGGGGACTAGCAGGCAATGAGCAGTTCTTC
CASGSRGLAGNEQFF
>NA|TRBJ2-2|TRBV7-9|NA
TGTGCCAGCAGCTTACCGGGACTCCCCACCGGGGAGCTGTTTTTT
CASSLPGLPTGELFF
>TRBD2|TRBJ2-7|TRBV11-2|NA
TGTGCCAGCAGCTTAGGAGCGGGAAGGTTCGAGCAGTACTTC
CASSLGAGRFEQYF
>TRBD2|TRBJ2-1|TRBV11-2|NA
TGTGCCAGCAGCTCCTCACAACGGGAGGGCTCCTACAATGAGCAGTTCTTC
CASSSSQREGSYNEQFF
>TRBD2|TRBJ2-1|TRBV7-2|NA
TGTGCCAGCAGGGGACTAGCGGCGGGCTCCTACAATGAGCAGTTCTTC
CASRGLAAGSYNEQFF
>NA|TRBJ2-5|TRBV25-1|NA
TGTGCCAGCAGTCCCAATCCGGGGGAGACCCAGTACTTC
CASSPNPGETQYF
>TRBD2|TRBJ2-7|TRBV27|NA
TGTGCCAGCAGTTTCGGCGCGGGAGAGGCCTACGAGCAGTACTTC
CASSFGAGEAYEQYF
>NA|TRBJ1-2|TRBV28|NA
TGTGCCAGCATAGGGGATGTGGACTACACCTTC
CASIGDVDYTF
>NA|TRBJ2-5|TRBV15|NA
TGTGCCACCAGCATAGGACTAACGAGAGAGACCCAGTACTTC
CATSIGLTRETQYF
>NA|TRBJ2-7|TRBV9|NA
TGTGCCAGCAGCGTAGGAGACTTGCGGTCTTACGAGCAGTACTTC
CASSVGDLRSYEQYF
>TRBD1|TRBJ2-7|TRBV29-1|NA
TGCAGCGCATCGACAGGGGGCCCCTACGAGCAGTACTTC
CSASTGGPYEQYF
>TRBD1|TRBJ2-7|TRBV6-1|NA
TGTGCCAGCAGTGACCGAAGACAGGGGCGCTACGAGCAGTACTTC
CASSDRRQGRYEQYF
>NA|TRBJ2-1|TRBV5-1|NA
TGCGCCAGCAGCTCATTACCTACCCAGGGGGGTAGGTCCAATGAGCAGTTCTTC
CASSSLPTQGGRSNEQFF
>NA|TRBJ1-4|TRBV7-9|once
TGTGCCAGCAGCCTACAGGGAAGGCTGTTTTTT
CASSLQGRLFF
>NA|TRBJ1-4|TRBV5-1|NA
TGCGCCAGCAGGCTACAGGCGGCAACTAATGAAAAACTGTTTTTT
CASRLQAATNEKLFF
>TRBD1|TRBJ1-1|TRBV27|NA
TGTGCCAGCAGTCCCTGGGACAGGCGGGACACTGAAGCTTTCTTT
CASSPWDRRDTEAFF
>NA|TRBJ2-7|TRBV11-2|NA
TGTGCCAGCAGCTCCGACAGACTCGGAACGGTTGAGCAGTACTTC
CASSSDRLGTVEQYF
>NA|TRBJ2-1|TRBV7-2|NA
TGTGCCAGCAGCGAATCCCGAGGGCCTTACAATGAGCAGTTCTTC
CASSESRGPYNEQFF
>NA|TRBJ2-7|TRBV28|NA
TGTGCCAGCAGGGGCATAACAAAATACGAGCAGTACTTC
CASRGITKYEQYF
>TRBD1|TRBJ1-1|TRBV7-9|NA
TGTGCCAGCAGCTGGAACAGGGGGAACACTGAAGCTTTCTTT
CASSWNRGNTEAFF
>TRBD2|TRBJ2-7|TRBV9|once
TGTGCCAGCACCATGGGAGCGGGGGCGAGCGAGCAGTACTTC
CASTMGAGASEQYF
>TRBD1|TRBJ1-2|TRBV7-2|NA
TGTGCCAGCAGCTCAGGGGGCGCTCGGTATGGCTACACCTTC
CASSSGGARYGYTF
>TRBD1|TRBJ1-5|TRBV10-1|few
TGCGCCAGTACGGACAGGTTATTTGATGAGAATCAGCCCCAGCATTTT
CASTDRLFDENQPQHF
>NA|TRBJ2-1|TRBV7-9|NA
TGTGCCAGCAGCTTAGATCCAGGCACGGACAATGAGCAGTTCTTC
CASSLDPGTDNEQFF
>TRBD1|TRBJ1-1|TRBV9|NA
TGTGCCAGCAGCCCTGGACAGGGGAGGGATGGGGACACTGAAGCTTTCTTT
CASSPGQGRDGDTEAFF
>NA|TRBJ2-5|TRBV5-1|NA
TGCGCCAGCAGCTCGAGTGAGACCCAGTACTTC
CASSSSETQYF
>TRBD1|TRBJ1-1|TRBV18|NA
TGTGCCAGCTCACCTAACAGGGGCACTGAAGCTTTCTTT
CASSPNRGTEAFF
>NA|TRBJ2-3|TRBV27|NA
TGTGCCAGCAGTACCCCGACAGCTGATCCTTCTAGCACAGATACGCAGTATTTT
CASSTPTADPSSTDTQYF
>TRBD1|TRBJ1-5|TRBV28|NA
TGTGCCAGCAGTCTAACAGGGGTTGGTCAGCCCCAGCATTTT
CASSLTGVGQPQHF
>TRBD1|TRBJ2-7|TRBV5-1|NA
TGCGCCAGCAGCTTGGCCGGACCGGGACAGGGCTACGAGCAGTACTTC
CASSLAGPGQGYEQYF
>TRBD1|TRBJ1-4|TRBV18|NA
TGTGCCAGCTCACCCCTCGGGACAGGTGATGAAAAACTGTTTTTT
CASSPLGTGDEKLFF
>NA|TRBJ1-3|TRBV28|NA
TGTGCCAGCATGAGGCAGCTCACTGGAAACACCATATATTTT
CASMRQLTGNTIYF
>NA|TRBJ1-2|TRBV7-9|NA
TGTGCCAGCAGCCCGGGTCTTCACTATGGCTACACCTTC
CASSPGLHYGYTF
>TRBD1|TRBJ1-1|TRBV10-3|few
TGTGCCACCTCAGGACAGGGGGACACTGAAGCTTTCTTT
CATSGQGDTEAFF
>TRBD1|TRBJ2-5|TRBV5-4|NA
TGTGCCAGCAGCCCCCGGGACAGGATAACAGAGACCCAGTACTTC
CASSPRDRITETQYF
>TRBD2|TRBJ2-3|TRBV15|NA
TGTGCCACACAAGGGACTAGCGGGGCGGATACGCAGTATTTT
CATQGTSGADTQYF
>NA|TRBJ2-2|TRBV12-5|few
TGTGCTAGTGGCCGACTTGTAGCGAACACCGGGGAGCTGTTTTTT
CASGRLVANTGELFF
>NA|TRBJ2-7|TRBV13|few
TGTGCCAGCAGCCCCGGGCAGGGGCGGTACGAGCAGTACTTC
CASSPGQGRYEQYF